The 16 T cell receptor beta chains in this list originate from one sample, sequenced in a study of technical replicates of blood from a few donors. Data came from immunoSEQ multiplex PCR; TCRdb stores just in-frame clones and leaves some out. The sample contains roughly 59,000 clones, approximately 84% of which appear only once. Sequencing was done on a sample of PBMCs. The receptors stem from a human donor in good health. Some clones in this sample may be carry-over from other donors' samples.

The V call is TRBV6-1, the J call TRBJ2-3; TRBD2 matches 9 bases. The CDR3 runs 15 residues. V shed 6 bases and J 0 bases; nucleotides not matched to a gene: 4. CDR1 is MNHNS and CDR2 is SASEGT in the germline V gene. The CDR3 bases are TGTGCCAGCAGAAGGGCGGGAGGGAGCACAGATACGCAGTATTTT. Its protein is CASRRAGGSTDTQYF.

This clone was counted only a few times. The rearrangement uses TRBV10-3 and TRBJ1-6; D gene unclear. This CDR3 is built from 13 residues. V lost 10 bases and J 17 bases, leaving 24 bases between the germline ends. Germline-derived CDR1 and CDR2 are ENHRY and SYGVKD. CDR3 amino acids: CATQKTLDAGIHF. The CDR3 nucleotides are TGTGCCACACAAAAGACCCTAGACGCCGGGATCCACTTT.

Only a few counts were recorded for this clone. V is TRBV6-5 and J is TRBJ1-2; the match to TRBD1 covers 9 bases. The V gene end was trimmed by 8 bases and the J gene end by 4 bases; junction bases not matched to a gene: 8. Per germline, CDR1 MNHEY and CDR2 SVGAGI. This CDR3 contains 14 residues. In nucleotides, the CDR3 is TGTGCCAGCTCGGACAGGGGACTTGGCTATGGCTACACCTTC. It codes for CASSDRGLGYGYTF.

The rearrangement joins TRBV14 to TRBJ2-1; 12 nucleotides match TRBD2. With 1 base clipped from V and 7 bases from J, the junction kept 5 bases outside the gene matches. CDR1 SGHDN and CDR2 FVKESK come from the germline V gene. The CDR3 runs 16 residues. The CDR3 here is CASSQVFGLAGNEQFF. The CDR3 coding sequence is TGTGCCAGCAGCCAAGTTTTTGGACTAGCGGGAAATGAGCAGTTCTTC.

The V call is TRBV27, the J call TRBJ2-2; TRBD1 is a possible D gene (5 bases). The V and J ends lost 4 bases and 1 base respectively, with 7 bases between them. This CDR3 comprises 14 residues. Germline CDR1 reads MNHEY; CDR2 reads SMNVEV (reference sequence). The CDR3 bases are TGTGCCAGCAGTTCTGGACAGAACACCGGGGAGCTGTTTTTT. This encodes CASSSGQNTGELFF.

The chain has TRBV19 and TRBJ2-1; 9 nucleotides align to TRBD2. Germline assignment: CDR1 LNHDA and CDR2 SQIVND (reference sequence). V was pared by 0 bases and J by 3 bases, with 3 bases of the junction left unmatched. The CDR3 runs 16 residues. CDR3 nucleotides: TGTGCCAGTAGTATAGACGGACTAGCGCGCTACAATGAGCAGTTCTTC. Its translation is CASSIDGLARYNEQFF.

V and J are TRBV5-1 and TRBJ2-7; 8 bases agree with TRBD1. CDR3 size: 13 residues. Germline lookup yields CDR1 SGHRS and CDR2 YFSETQ. Trimming took 5 bases from V and 3 from J; bases not matched to a gene: 4. The chain's CDR3 is CASRSGTGYEQYF. CDR3 DNA: TGCGCCAGCAGAAGTGGGACAGGCTACGAGCAGTACTTC.

This chain connects TRBV2 to TRBJ2-3; 13 positions match TRBD2. This CDR3 region has 18 residues. CDR1 and CDR2 (germline): SNHLY, FYNNEI. Germline trimming cut 6 bases from V and 2 bases from J; bases unmatched to any gene: 11. The CDR3: CASRDFGLAGASTDTQYF. As DNA, the CDR3 is TGTGCCAGCAGGGACTTTGGACTAGCGGGGGCGTCCACAGATACGCAGTATTTT. The entire variable domain, with the rest obtained from reference TRBV2 and TRBJ2-3, is as follows: EPEVTQTPSHQVTQMGQEVILRCVPISNHLYFYWYRQILGQKVEFLVSFYNNEISEKSEIFDDQFSVERPDGSNFTLKIRSTKLEDSAMYFCASRDFGLAGASTDTQYFGPGTRLTVL.

The V gene is TRBV30, the J gene TRBJ2-3; tentative D call: TRBD2 (5 bases). V gave up 8 bases and J gave up 4 bases, with 16 bases separating them. Germline CDR1 reads GTSNPN; CDR2 reads SVGIG (reference sequence). This CDR3 is 13 amino acids long. The CDR3 is CAGRRSGADTQYF. The CDR3 DNA follows: TGTGCCGGACGGAGGTCCGGGGCAGATACGCAGTATTTT. The entire variable domain, with the rest obtained from reference TRBV30 and TRBJ2-3, is as follows: SQTIHQWPATLVQPVGSPLSLECTVEGTSNPNLYWYRQAAGRGLQLLFYSVGIGQISSEVPQNLSASRPQDRQFILSSKKLLLSDSGFYLCAGRRSGADTQYFGPGTRLTVL.

J is TRBJ2-2 and V is TRBV5-4; TRBD1 aligns across 10 bases. Germline CDR1 reads SGHNT; CDR2 reads YYREEE (reference sequence). J gave up 6 bases and V 0 bases, and 5 bases lay outside the gene matches. The CDR3 loop spans 16 amino acids. The CDR3 bases are TGTGCCAGCAGCTTGGATCGGGACAGGGGTGCCGGGGAGCTGTTTTTT. Protein product: CASSLDRDRGAGELFF.

Only a few counts were recorded for this clone. The CDR3 coding sequence is TGCGCCAGCAGCCAAATCGGGGGGGATGGCTACACCTTC. Translated: CASSQIGGDGYTF. The genes are TRBV5-1 and TRBJ1-2; possible D gene TRBD1, 5 bases. Germline V CDR1 and CDR2: SGHRS, YFSETQ. V gave up 4 bases and J gave up 6 bases, with 13 bases separating them. The CDR3 sequence is 13 residues long.

The chain employs TRBV13 and TRBJ2-5; 16 bases line up with TRBD2. Trimming removed 5 bases from V and 2 bases from J; junction bases left unmatched: 17. The CDR3 contains 21 residues. Germline V lookup: CDR1 PRHDT, CDR2 FYEKMQ (reference sequence). The CDR3 spells CASSPRHSGTSGGAWQETQYF. The CDR3 nucleotides read TGTGCCAGCAGCCCACGACACTCCGGGACTAGCGGGGGGGCTTGGCAAGAGACCCAGTACTTC.

This chain links TRBV9 with TRBJ2-1; TRBD2 matches 9 bases. V was clipped by 0 bases and J by 4 bases; unmatched bases: 5. Per germline, CDR1 SGDLS and CDR2 YYNGEE. CDR3 length equals 16 residues. CDR3: CASSVAQRGVYNEQFF. The DNA of the CDR3 is TGTGCCAGCAGCGTAGCTCAGCGGGGGGTTTACAATGAGCAGTTCTTC.

The rearrangement links TRBV5-6 to TRBJ2-7; D is perhaps TRBD1 (5 bases). The length of the CDR3 is 13 residues. Trimming left V 6 bases short and J 2 bases short, with 12 bases between. The V gene's germline CDR1 is SGHDT and CDR2 YYEEEE. The chain's CDR3 is CASNGQGAYEQYF. Here the CDR3 DNA reads TGTGCCAGCAATGGCCAAGGGGCCTACGAGCAGTACTTC.

In its sample, this clone was seen a few times. This chain uses TRBV2 with TRBJ2-5; 7 positions match TRBD2. The germline V gene encodes CDR1 SNHLY and CDR2 FYNNEI. The CDR3 runs 15 residues. V shed 3 bases and J 3 bases; nucleotides not matched to a gene: 7. The CDR3: CASSEAGLVKETQYF. CDR3 nucleotide sequence: TGTGCCAGCAGTGAGGCAGGACTAGTAAAAGAGACCCAGTACTTC.

Comments on this clone: Other DNA sequences in this specimen translate into the identical CDR3. The V and J genes are TRBV6-5 and TRBJ1-1; no firm D call. Trimming took off 6 bases at V and 1 base at J, with 9 bases between the two ends. Germline CDR1 is MNHEY and CDR2 is SVGAGI. This CDR3 has 13 amino acids. The CDR3 nucleotides are TGTGCCAGCAGCCGAACAGAGAACACTGAAGCTTTCTTT. It encodes CASSRTENTEAFF.